These T cell receptor beta chains were read from a single sample in a study of multiple sclerosis patients with progressive multifocal leukoencephalopathy. TCRdb keeps only in-frame clones here, not all; method: immunoSEQ multiplex PCR. The sample has tens of thousands of clones; 85% are singletons. Source: PBMCs, taken from a patient treated with natalizumab. These receptors all stem from a woman aged 30 to 39 with progressive multifocal leukoencephalopathy. Both conserved end residues are part of each CDR3. A D gene is named only where the DNA matches it firmly. Only some rows state a clone size, as once, few, many or a class for expanded clones.

J gene: TRBJ1-2
V gene: TRBV5-1
clone size: .
D gene: TRBD1
CDR3 length: 15
CDR3 protein: CASSQTGGANYGYTF
CDR3 DNA: TGCGCCAGCAGCCAGACAGGGGGCGCTAACTATGGCTACACCTTC

J gene: TRBJ1-2
V gene: TRBV28
clone size: .
D gene: .
CDR3 length: 14
CDR3 protein: CASRSAGTLYGYTF
CDR3 DNA: TGTGCCAGCAGATCAGCCGGGACCCTCTATGGCTACACCTTC

J gene: TRBJ2-5
V gene: TRBV4-2
clone size: .
D gene: .
CDR3 length: 15
CDR3 protein: CASSLGQDSQETQYF
CDR3 DNA: TGTGCCAGCAGCCTAGGTCAGGACTCCCAAGAGACCCAGTACTTC

J gene: TRBJ2-1
V gene: TRBV6-1
clone size: .
D gene: TRBD1
CDR3 length: 15
CDR3 protein: CASRTFDRGDNEQFF
CDR3 DNA: TGTGCCAGCAGGACCTTCGACAGGGGAGATAATGAGCAGTTCTTC

J gene: TRBJ1-2
V gene: TRBV7-6
clone size: .
D gene: .
CDR3 length: 13
CDR3 protein: CASSLGGNYGYTF
CDR3 DNA: TGTGCCAGCAGCTTAGGGGGGAACTATGGCTACACCTTC

J gene: TRBJ2-7
V gene: TRBV6-1
clone size: .
D gene: TRBD1
CDR3 length: 16
CDR3 protein: CASSEEGGDRGYEQYF
CDR3 DNA: TGTGCCAGCAGTGAAGAGGGCGGGGACAGGGGGTACGAGCAGTACTTC

J gene: TRBJ1-6
V gene: TRBV7-9
clone size: .
D gene: TRBD1
CDR3 length: 17
CDR3 protein: CASSTHDRQGAASPLHF
CDR3 DNA: TGTGCCAGCAGCACTCACGATAGACAGGGGGCAGCTTCACCCCTCCACTTT

J gene: TRBJ2-7
V gene: TRBV6-1
clone size: .
D gene: .
CDR3 length: 15
CDR3 protein: CASSFLYGSSYEQYF
CDR3 DNA: TGTGCCAGCAGTTTCCTTTACGGGAGCTCCTACGAGCAGTACTTC

J gene: TRBJ2-7
V gene: TRBV5-1
clone size: .
D gene: .
CDR3 length: 13
CDR3 protein: CASKEPDTYEQYF
CDR3 DNA: TGCGCCAGCAAAGAACCGGACACTTACGAGCAGTACTTC

J gene: TRBJ2-7
V gene: TRBV29-1
clone size: .
D gene: TRBD2
CDR3 length: 13
CDR3 protein: CSVGQRGTYEQYF
CDR3 DNA: TGCAGCGTTGGGCAGCGGGGGACCTACGAGCAGTACTTC

J gene: TRBJ1-1
V gene: TRBV6-1
clone size: once
D gene: TRBD1
CDR3 length: 15
CDR3 protein: CASTGRGHRNTEAFF
CDR3 DNA: TGTGCCAGCACCGGCAGGGGGCATAGGAACACTGAAGCTTTCTTT

J gene: TRBJ1-1
V gene: TRBV6-6
clone size: .
D gene: .
CDR3 length: 11
CDR3 protein: CASASEVEAFF
CDR3 DNA: TGTGCCAGCGCCTCGGAGGTTGAAGCTTTCTTT

J gene: TRBJ2-5
V gene: TRBV7-6
clone size: .
D gene: TRBD1
CDR3 length: 14
CDR3 protein: CASSSTGSEETQYF
CDR3 DNA: TGTGCCAGCAGTTCGACAGGGTCCGAAGAGACCCAGTACTTC

J gene: TRBJ1-2
V gene: TRBV7-2
clone size: .
D gene: .
CDR3 length: 11
CDR3 protein: CASSLLSGYTF
CDR3 DNA: TGTGCCAGCAGCCTTCTGAGCGGCTACACCTTC

J gene: TRBJ2-1
V gene: TRBV5-4
clone size: .
D gene: .
CDR3 length: 13
CDR3 protein: CASSLEHGDEQFF
CDR3 DNA: TGTGCCAGCAGCTTGGAACATGGGGATGAGCAGTTCTTC

J gene: TRBJ2-7
V gene: TRBV30
clone size: .
D gene: .
CDR3 length: 16
CDR3 protein: CAWSVGLLRDSYEQYF
CDR3 DNA: TGTGCCTGGAGTGTAGGGCTCCTCCGGGACTCATACGAGCAGTACTTC

J gene: TRBJ2-4
V gene: TRBV7-9
clone size: .
D gene: TRBD1
CDR3 length: 18
CDR3 protein: CASSLFPPGGLAKNIQYF
CDR3 DNA: TGTGCCAGCAGCTTATTTCCCCCAGGGGGCTTAGCCAAAAACATTCAGTACTTC

J gene: TRBJ1-1
V gene: TRBV5-1
clone size: .
D gene: .
CDR3 length: 14
CDR3 protein: CASSLTPESTEAFF
CDR3 DNA: TGCGCCAGCAGCTTGACCCCCGAGAGCACTGAAGCTTTCTTT

J gene: TRBJ1-2
V gene: TRBV30
clone size: .
D gene: .
CDR3 length: 14
CDR3 protein: CAWSGKAVNYGYTF
CDR3 DNA: TGTGCCTGGAGTGGGAAAGCGGTAAACTATGGCTACACCTTC

J gene: TRBJ2-1
V gene: TRBV5-1
clone size: .
D gene: .
CDR3 length: 15
CDR3 protein: CASSRDPGGNNEQFF
CDR3 DNA: TGCGCCAGCAGCAGGGATCCTGGGGGTAACAATGAGCAGTTCTTC